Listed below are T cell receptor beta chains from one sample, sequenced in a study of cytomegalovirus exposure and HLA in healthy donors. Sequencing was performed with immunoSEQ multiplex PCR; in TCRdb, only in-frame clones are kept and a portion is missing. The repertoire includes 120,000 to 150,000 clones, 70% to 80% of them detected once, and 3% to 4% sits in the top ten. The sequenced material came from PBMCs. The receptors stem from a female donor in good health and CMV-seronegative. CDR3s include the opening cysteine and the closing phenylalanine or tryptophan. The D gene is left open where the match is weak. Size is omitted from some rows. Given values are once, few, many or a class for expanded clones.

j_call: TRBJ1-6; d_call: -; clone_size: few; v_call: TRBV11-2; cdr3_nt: TGTGCCAGCAGCGCGGGAAGCGGTTCACCCCTCCACTTT; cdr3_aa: CASSAGSGSPLHF
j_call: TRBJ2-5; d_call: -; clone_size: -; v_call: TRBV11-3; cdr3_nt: TGTGCCAGCAGCTTAAGGATAGGAGGCCAAGAGACCCAGTACTTC; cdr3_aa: CASSLRIGGQETQYF
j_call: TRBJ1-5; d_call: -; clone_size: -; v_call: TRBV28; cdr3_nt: TGTGCCAGCAGTTTAACGGGTGTACAGCCCCAGCATTTT; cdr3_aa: CASSLTGVQPQHF
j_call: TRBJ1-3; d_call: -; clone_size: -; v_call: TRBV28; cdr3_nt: TGTGCCAGCATCCAGACAGGAACGGACACCATATATTTT; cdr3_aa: CASIQTGTDTIYF
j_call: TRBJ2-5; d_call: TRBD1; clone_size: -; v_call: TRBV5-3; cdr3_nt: TGTGCCAGAAGTGAAACCGGACAGGGACTCCAAGAGACCCAGTACTTC; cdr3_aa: CARSETGQGLQETQYF
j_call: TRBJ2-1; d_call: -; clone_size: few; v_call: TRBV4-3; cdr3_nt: TGCGCCAGCAGCCTCCAACCCGGGACAAGGAATGAGCAGTTCTTC; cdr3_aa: CASSLQPGTRNEQFF
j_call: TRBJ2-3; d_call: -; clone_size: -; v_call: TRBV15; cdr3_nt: TGTGCCACCAGCAGAGGTCAAACAGATACGCAGTATTTT; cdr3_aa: CATSRGQTDTQYF
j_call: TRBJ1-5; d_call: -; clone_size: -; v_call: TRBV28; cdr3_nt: TGTGCCAGCAGGCTCCCGGGGGGGGCGGGACAGCCCCAGCATTTT; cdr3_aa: CASRLPGGAGQPQHF
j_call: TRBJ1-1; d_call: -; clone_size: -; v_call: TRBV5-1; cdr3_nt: TGCGCCAGCAGGGATGGGGAGAACAATTGGAACACTGAAGCTTTCTTT; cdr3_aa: CASRDGENNWNTEAFF
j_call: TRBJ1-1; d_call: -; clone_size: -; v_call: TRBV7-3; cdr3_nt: TGTGCCAGCAGCCCTACAGGAATGGGCACTGAAGCTTTCTTT; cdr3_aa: CASSPTGMGTEAFF
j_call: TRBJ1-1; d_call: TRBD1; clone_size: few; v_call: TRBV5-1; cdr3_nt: TGCGCCAGCAGCTTTGGACAGGGGGCCGTCGTCAACACTGAAGCTTTCTTT; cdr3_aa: CASSFGQGAVVNTEAFF
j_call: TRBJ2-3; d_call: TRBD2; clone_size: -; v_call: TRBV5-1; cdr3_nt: TGCGCCAGCAGCTTGGCGGTGGGGGGGAAGGCAGATACGCAGTATTTT; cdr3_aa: CASSLAVGGKADTQYF
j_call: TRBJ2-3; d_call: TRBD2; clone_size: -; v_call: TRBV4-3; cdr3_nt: TGCGCCAGCAGTCAAACCCTAGCGGAGGATACGCAGTATTTT; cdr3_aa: CASSQTLAEDTQYF
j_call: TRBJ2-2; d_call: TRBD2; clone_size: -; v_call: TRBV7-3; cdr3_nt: TGTGCCAGCAGCTTATACGGGGGGGACACCGGGGAGCTGTTTTTT; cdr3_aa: CASSLYGGDTGELFF
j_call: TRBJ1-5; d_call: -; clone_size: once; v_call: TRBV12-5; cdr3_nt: TGTGCTAGTGGTTTGGCGGCAGGAAATCAGCCCCAGCATTTT; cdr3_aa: CASGLAAGNQPQHF
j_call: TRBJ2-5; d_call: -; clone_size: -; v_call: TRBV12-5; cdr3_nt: TGTGCTAGTGGTTTGGGACTAACCACCCCAGAGACCCAGTACTTC; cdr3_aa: CASGLGLTTPETQYF
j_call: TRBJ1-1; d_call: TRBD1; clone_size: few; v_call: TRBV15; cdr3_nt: TGTGCCACCAGCAGAGATTTGGGGACAGGGGACACTGAAGCTTTCTTT; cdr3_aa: CATSRDLGTGDTEAFF
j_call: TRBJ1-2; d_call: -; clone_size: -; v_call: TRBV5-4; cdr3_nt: TGTGCCAGCAGCTTGGACTCTCTCGCGGGCTACACCTTC; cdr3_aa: CASSLDSLAGYTF
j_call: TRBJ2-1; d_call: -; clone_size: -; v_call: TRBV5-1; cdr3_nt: TGCGCCAGCCCCTCGATGGGCTACCGCTCCTACAATGAGCAGTTCTTC; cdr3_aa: CASPSMGYRSYNEQFF
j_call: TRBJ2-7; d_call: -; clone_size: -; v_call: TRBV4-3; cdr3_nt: TGCGCCAGCAGCCAAGCTGTCTCCTACGAGCAGTACTTC; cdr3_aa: CASSQAVSYEQYF
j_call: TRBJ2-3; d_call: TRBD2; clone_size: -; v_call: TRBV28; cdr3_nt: TGTGCCAGCAGTCGACTAGCGAGAACCACAGATACGCAGTATTTT; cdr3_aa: CASSRLARTTDTQYF
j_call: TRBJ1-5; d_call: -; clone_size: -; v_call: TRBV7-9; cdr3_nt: TGTGCCAGCAGCTCCTCCGACAGGATAGGTCAGCCCCAGCATTTT; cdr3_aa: CASSSSDRIGQPQHF